A selection of T cell receptor beta chains follows, all from one sample in a study of cytomegalovirus exposure and HLA in healthy donors. The data were produced by immunoSEQ multiplex PCR, yet TCRdb's version contains in-frame clones alone and is incomplete. This table has 90,000 to 130,000 clones, about four fifths appearing once. Sequencing was carried out using PBMCs. These receptors all stem from a man younger than 45 in good health and CMV-seropositive. Both conserved end residues are part of each CDR3. A D gene is named only where the DNA matches it firmly. Expanded clones are given a class, and other clones once, few, many or no size at all.

TRBJ1-1	-	TRBV7-8	-	TGTGCCAGCAGCATCGTCCCCTGGGGGGGGGCGGTACGTGCTTCTGAAGCTTTCTTT	CASSIVPWGGAVRASEAFF
TRBJ2-1	-	TRBV19	TRBD1	TGTGCCAGTAGCAGACCGGGACAGAGTCCCTACAATGAGCAGTTCTTC	CASSRPGQSPYNEQFF
TRBJ2-3	-	TRBV13	TRBD1	TGTGCCAGCAGCGACCGGGACAGGGCCCCAGATACGCAGTATTTT	CASSDRDRAPDTQYF
TRBJ1-3	-	TRBV2	-	TGTGCCAGCATCAGGGTGAGAGGAAACACCATATATTTT	CASIRVRGNTIYF
TRBJ2-3	-	TRBV9	-	TGTGCCAGCAGCCCACACTCTAGCGAGTTGCGCGCAGATACGCAGTATTTT	CASSPHSSELRADTQYF
TRBJ1-2	-	TRBV7-9	-	TGTGCCAGCAGCTCCCCGGGGGGGCGCGGCTACACCTTC	CASSSPGGRGYTF
TRBJ2-1	few	TRBV11-2	TRBD2	TGTGCCAGCAGCCCAAGCGGGGGGTATGACAATGAGCAGTTCTTC	CASSPSGGYDNEQFF
TRBJ1-6	-	TRBV5-1	-	TGCGCCAGCAGCGACCCCAGGGGCCATAATTCACCCCTCCACTTT	CASSDPRGHNSPLHF
TRBJ1-6	-	TRBV5-1	TRBD1	TGCGCCAGCAGCTTGTGGGCTGGACAGGTTAATTCACCCCTCCACTTT	CASSLWAGQVNSPLHF
TRBJ1-2	-	TRBV7-9	-	TGTGCCAGCAGCCGAGGAGGTTTGGGAAAAACCGGTGGCTACACCTTC	CASSRGGLGKTGGYTF
TRBJ2-3	once	TRBV5-6	TRBD2	TGTGCCAGCAGCTCGGGACTAGCGGGGACAGATACGCAGTATTTT	CASSSGLAGTDTQYF
TRBJ2-5	-	TRBV28	-	TGTGCCAGCGTACTAGGTGGTCGGTCGACCCAGTACTTC	CASVLGGRSTQYF
TRBJ2-3	-	TRBV30	TRBD2	TGTGCCTGGAGTGTACCACGGGGGGTCACAGATACGCAGTATTTT	CAWSVPRGVTDTQYF
TRBJ2-7	-	TRBV4-2	-	TGTGCCAGCAGCCAAGATCCCCAAGAACTCTACGAGCAGTACTTC	CASSQDPQELYEQYF
TRBJ1-2	once	TRBV18	-	TGTGCCAGCTCATCTGGTTCGGATGGCTACACCTTC	CASSSGSDGYTF
TRBJ1-2	-	TRBV19	TRBD1	TGTGCCAGCGCGGACAGGGGGGAGGGCTATGGCTACACCTTC	CASADRGEGYGYTF
TRBJ1-1	-	TRBV18	-	TGTGCCAGCTCACCACTGGATGCACAGCTGAACACTGAAGCTTTCTTT	CASSPLDAQLNTEAFF
TRBJ1-4	few	TRBV6-5	TRBD1	TGTGCCAGCAGCCGGGGACAGGTAAATGAAAAACTGTTTTTT	CASSRGQVNEKLFF
TRBJ2-7	-	TRBV30	-	TGTGCCTGGAGGACACAGGGCTACGAGCAGTACTTC	CAWRTQGYEQYF
TRBJ2-1	-	TRBV9	-	TGTGCCAGCAGCGTAGCTAAATACAATGAGCAGTTCTTC	CASSVAKYNEQFF
TRBJ2-1	-	TRBV19	-	TGTGCCAGTAGCCGGATCAGGGGAGAATCCTACAATGAGCAGTTCTTC	CASSRIRGESYNEQFF
TRBJ1-6	-	TRBV5-4	-	TGTGCCAGCAGCCGAGACGGTGGAGGTTCACCCCTCCACTTT	CASSRDGGGSPLHF
TRBJ2-7	-	TRBV7-7	TRBD1	TGTGCCAGCAGCATGGACAGGGCTGGCGAGCAGTACTTC	CASSMDRAGEQYF
TRBJ2-2	-	TRBV19	TRBD1	TGTGCCAGTCGGGACAGGGCGGGCGGGGAGCTGTTTTTT	CASRDRAGGELFF
TRBJ1-1	-	TRBV10-1	-	TGCGCCAGCAGTGATGACCCAGGGATGACTGAAGCTTTCTTT	CASSDDPGMTEAFF
TRBJ2-3	-	TRBV18	-	TGTGCCAGCTCACTCGACATCACAGATACGCAGTATTTT	CASSLDITDTQYF
TRBJ2-7	-	TRBV7-8	-	TGTGCCAGCAGCTTAGACAGGGTTCGCGAGCAGTACTTC	CASSLDRVREQYF
TRBJ1-5	few	TRBV5-1	-	TGCGCCAGCAGCTTAGGACAGCCAAATCAGCCCCAGCATTTT	CASSLGQPNQPQHF
TRBJ1-1	many	TRBV5-1	-	TGCGCCAGCAGCCAGGGGACGATGAACACTGAAGCTTTCTTT	CASSQGTMNTEAFF
TRBJ2-7	-	TRBV19	TRBD1	TGTGCCAGTAGTATAGCCGGACAGGGGGGCTACGAGCAGTACTTC	CASSIAGQGGYEQYF
TRBJ1-2	-	TRBV29-1	TRBD1	TGCAGCGTAACCGGAGGGGGCCTTGGGGGCTACCCCTTC	CSVTGGGLGGYPF
TRBJ2-1	-	TRBV18	-	TGTGCCAGCTCACCACCTAGCGGTACCTCCTACAATGAGCAGTTCTTC	CASSPPSGTSYNEQFF
TRBJ2-7	-	TRBV19	TRBD1	TGTGCCAGTAGATGGGACAGGGACGAATTCTACGAGCAGTACTTC	CASRWDRDEFYEQYF
TRBJ2-7	-	TRBV28	TRBD2	TGTGCCAGCCACTGGGCGGTCCGGGGGGACGAGCAGTACTTC	CASHWAVRGDEQYF
TRBJ2-5	-	TRBV7-9	-	TGTGCCAGCAGCTGGGGAGGAGAGACCCAGTACTTC	CASSWGGETQYF
TRBJ1-1	-	TRBV2	TRBD1	TGTGCCAGCAGTGACCCCGACAGGGTCACTGAAGCTTTCTTT	CASSDPDRVTEAFF
TRBJ1-1	-	TRBV4-3	-	TGCGCCAGCAACCCCGGGCAGGGGAGCACTGAAGCTTTCTTT	CASNPGQGSTEAFF
TRBJ2-1	few	TRBV7-7	TRBD1	TGTGCCAGCAGCTTAGGACAGGGGTCCTACAATGAGCAGTTCTTC	CASSLGQGSYNEQFF
TRBJ1-1	-	TRBV7-6	-	TGTGCCAGCAGCTTAGGGCAGTACACTGAAGCTTTCTTT	CASSLGQYTEAFF
TRBJ1-6	-	TRBV6-5	TRBD1	TGTGCCAGCAGGGGACAGATTGGGACACCCCTCCACTTT	CASRGQIGTPLHF
TRBJ2-1	-	TRBV2	TRBD2	TGTGCCAGCAGTCAAGGGTCAGCGGGGGGGCCCCCGGAGCAGTTCTTC	CASSQGSAGGPPEQFF
TRBJ1-3	-	TRBV6-5	-	TGTGCCAGCACTGAAGGGGCCGCTGGAAACACCATATATTTT	CASTEGAAGNTIYF
TRBJ2-7	-	TRBV6-5	-	TGTGCCAGCAGTTACAGGGACATCGGCTACGAGCAGTACTTC	CASSYRDIGYEQYF
TRBJ1-1	-	TRBV27	-	TGTGCCAGCAGTTTATTGTGGGGAGGAACTGAAGCTTTCTTT	CASSLLWGGTEAFF
TRBJ1-1	few	TRBV9	-	TGTGCCAGCAGCGCCCTACATAACGACTACGGGGGTATAGACACTGAAGCTTTCTTT	CASSALHNDYGGIDTEAFF
TRBJ2-1	-	TRBV9	-	TGTGCCAGCAGCGTAGACAGTGTTTCCTACAATGAGCAGTTCTTC	CASSVDSVSYNEQFF
TRBJ2-1	-	TRBV27	TRBD2	TGTGCCAGCAGTTTATCAGCGGGGGGGGCAAATGAGCAGTTCTTC	CASSLSAGGANEQFF
TRBJ1-1	few	TRBV5-1	TRBD1	TGCGCCAGCAGCCCTTACGACAGGGGGCTTACTGAAGCTTTCTTT	CASSPYDRGLTEAFF
TRBJ1-1	-	TRBV30	-	TGTGCCTGGAGTGTCCAGGTGAACACTGAAGCTTTCTTT	CAWSVQVNTEAFF
TRBJ1-6	-	TRBV2	TRBD1	TGTGCCAGCAGTCGACAGGGTACAGGTTCCCTCCACTTT	CASSRQGTGSLHF
TRBJ2-2	once	TRBV6-6	-	TGTGCCAGCAGTTCCCACACGAACACCGGGGAGCTGTTTTTT	CASSSHTNTGELFF